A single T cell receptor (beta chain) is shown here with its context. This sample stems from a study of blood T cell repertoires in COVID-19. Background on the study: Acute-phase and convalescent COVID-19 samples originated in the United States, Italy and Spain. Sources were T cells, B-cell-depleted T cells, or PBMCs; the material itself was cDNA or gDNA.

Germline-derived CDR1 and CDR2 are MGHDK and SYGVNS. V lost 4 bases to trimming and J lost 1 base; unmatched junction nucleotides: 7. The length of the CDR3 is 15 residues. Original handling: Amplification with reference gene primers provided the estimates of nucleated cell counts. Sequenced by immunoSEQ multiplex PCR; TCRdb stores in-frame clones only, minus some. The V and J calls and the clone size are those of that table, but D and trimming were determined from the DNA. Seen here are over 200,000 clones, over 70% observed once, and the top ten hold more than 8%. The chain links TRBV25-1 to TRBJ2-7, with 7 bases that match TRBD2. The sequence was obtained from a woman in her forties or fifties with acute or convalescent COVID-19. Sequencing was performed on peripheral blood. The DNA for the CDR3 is TGTGCCAGCAGTGTGGGAGGGAGCCCTTCCTACGAGCAGTACTTC. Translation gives CASSVGGSPSYEQYF.